Listed below are T cell receptor beta chains from one sample, sequenced in a study of beta chain features in type 1 diabetes. Clones were sequenced by immunoSEQ multiplex PCR, and TCRdb holds only the in-frame ones, with some missing. The table has 200,000 to 250,000 clones, about 10% seen once. Sequenced material: naive CD4+ T cells from blood. The source of these receptors is a woman aged 18-30 years in good health. CDR3s include the opening cysteine and the closing phenylalanine or tryptophan. A D gene is named only where the DNA matches it firmly. Size is omitted from some rows. Given values are once, few, many or a class for expanded clones.

v_call,j_call,clone_size,d_call,cdr3_nt,cdr3_aa
TRBV7-2,TRBJ1-2,few,.,TGTGCCAGCAGCACTCGCGGAGACTATGGCTACACCTTC,CASSTRGDYGYTF
TRBV18,TRBJ2-1,.,TRBD1,TGTGCCAGCTCACCGACAGGGGGAACAGACGGTGAGCAGTTCTTC,CASSPTGGTDGEQFF
TRBV7-2,TRBJ1-2,many,.,TGTGCCAGCAGCCCGGGGGGGCCCTATGGCTACACCTTC,CASSPGGPYGYTF
TRBV18,TRBJ2-1,few,TRBD1,TGTGCCAGCTCACCTAAAGGTGGGACAGGTTACTTCAATGAGCAGTTCTTC,CASSPKGGTGYFNEQFF
TRBV18,TRBJ2-5,.,TRBD2,TGTGCCAGCTCACCACTTCCCCAAGTAGCGGGATTAGAGACCCAGTACTTC,CASSPLPQVAGLETQYF
TRBV11-1,TRBJ2-7,.,TRBD1,TGTGCCAGCAGCTTAGGACGGGACAGCTCCTACGAGCAGTACTTC,CASSLGRDSSYEQYF
TRBV5-4,TRBJ2-1,.,.,TGTGCCAGCAGCTTCAGGGCCCCCTACAATGAGCAGTTCTTC,CASSFRAPYNEQFF
TRBV6-1,TRBJ1-3,.,TRBD1,TGTGCCAGCAGTGACAGGGGGGCGACTGGAAACACCATATATTTT,CASSDRGATGNTIYF
TRBV5-1,TRBJ2-3,few,TRBD1,TGCGCCAGCAGCTCAACAGGGGACCGCACAGATACGCAGTATTTT,CASSSTGDRTDTQYF
TRBV15,TRBJ1-4,.,.,TGTGCCACCAGCAGTACGGGTAATGAAAAACTGTTTTTT,CATSSTGNEKLFF
TRBV7-2,TRBJ2-7,.,.,TGTGCCAGCAGCTTAGCGAGCTCCTACGAGCAGTACTTC,CASSLASSYEQYF
TRBV9,TRBJ1-4,.,TRBD1,TGTGCCAGCAGCCCCCGACAGGGTCCGGGGGAAAAACTGTTTTTT,CASSPRQGPGEKLFF
TRBV4-1,TRBJ2-3,few,.,TGCGCCAGCAGCCAAGTGCCAACTAGCACAGATACGCAGTATTTT,CASSQVPTSTDTQYF
TRBV5-4,TRBJ2-1,.,TRBD2,TGTGCCAGCAGCCTCGAACGGGAGGGTACTGAGCAGTTCTTC,CASSLEREGTEQFF
TRBV7-3,TRBJ2-1,few,TRBD2,TGTGCCAGCAGCGGGACGGGGGGCTCCTACAATGAGCAGTTCTTC,CASSGTGGSYNEQFF
TRBV27,TRBJ2-1,few,TRBD1,TGTGCCAGCAGTTTGCCCGGAGGACAGGGGATGTATGAGCAGTTCTTC,CASSLPGGQGMYEQFF
TRBV25-1,TRBJ2-6,.,.,TGTGCCAGCAGTTTCTCTTCTGGGGCCAACGTCCTGACTTTC,CASSFSSGANVLTF
TRBV4-1,TRBJ1-1,.,.,TGCGCCAGCAGGCGACCGGGGGGACGAGAAGCTTTCTTT,CASRRPGGREAFF
TRBV30,TRBJ1-2,few,.,TGTGCCTCGGCGGGGGATGGCTATGGCTACACCTTC,CASAGDGYGYTF
TRBV2,TRBJ2-1,.,.,TGTGCGAATACAGGGTTTAGCTCCTACAATGAGCAGTTCTTC,CANTGFSSYNEQFF
TRBV12-5,TRBJ1-1,.,.,TGTGCTAGTGGTTTGGACGGCGGGACTGAAGCTTTCTTT,CASGLDGGTEAFF
TRBV27,TRBJ2-7,.,.,TGTGCCAGCAGCCCCCTCCAAGGACAGTGGAGCACCTACGAGCAGTACTTC,CASSPLQGQWSTYEQYF
TRBV7-8,TRBJ2-2,.,TRBD2,TGTGCCAGCAGCTCACCACTAGCGGGAGGGGGATACACCGGGGAGCTGTTTTTT,CASSSPLAGGGYTGELFF
TRBV19,TRBJ2-1,.,TRBD1,TGTGCCAGTAGTAAGGGGAATGGACAGGGAAACTACAATGAGCAGTTCTTC,CASSKGNGQGNYNEQFF
TRBV9,TRBJ2-5,.,.,TGTGCCAGCAGCCTCGGTGGGGGGGAGACCCAGTACTTC,CASSLGGGETQYF
TRBV27,TRBJ2-3,.,TRBD2,TGTGCCAGCAGATCTCAGACTAGCGGGCTTAGCACAGATACGCAGTATTTT,CASRSQTSGLSTDTQYF
TRBV30,TRBJ2-3,.,TRBD2,TGTGCCTGGAGTGTCGAACTAGCGGGAGGGCGCCCCGATACGCAGTATTTT,CAWSVELAGGRPDTQYF
TRBV6-1,TRBJ2-2,few,TRBD1,TGTGCCAGCAGAGAAGAAACCGGGACAGGGGGTTCCGGGGAGCTGTTTTTT,CASREETGTGGSGELFF
TRBV15,TRBJ2-7,few,TRBD1,TGTGCCACCAGCCTCGAAGGCAGGGGGACCTACGAGCAGTACTTC,CATSLEGRGTYEQYF
TRBV29-1,TRBJ1-3,.,.,TGCAGCGTTGTGGTAGGAGCTGGAAACACCATATATTTT,CSVVVGAGNTIYF
TRBV30,TRBJ2-7,.,.,TGTGCCTGGGTCGGGTCAGACAGTCTTCGCGAGCAGTACTTC,CAWVGSDSLREQYF
TRBV6-5,TRBJ1-4,few,TRBD1,TGTGCCAGCAGTTACTCATGGGGCAGGGGGCAAGAAAAACTGTTTTTT,CASSYSWGRGQEKLFF
TRBV5-4,TRBJ2-4,many,.,TGTGCCAGCAGCAAGGGACTGCCCACGGACATTCAGTACTTC,CASSKGLPTDIQYF
TRBV7-3,TRBJ2-1,few,TRBD2,TGTGCCAGCAGCTTAGGGCTAGCGGCCTACAATGAGCAGTTCTTC,CASSLGLAAYNEQFF
TRBV2,TRBJ2-2,.,.,TGTGCCAGCAGTGTGAATAAAGGGGACACCGGGGAGCTGTTTTTT,CASSVNKGDTGELFF
TRBV12-5,TRBJ2-3,few,.,TGTGCTAGTGGTTTGGGAAGTGGGGGGAACACAGATACGCAGTATTTT,CASGLGSGGNTDTQYF
TRBV9,TRBJ1-4,.,.,TGTGCCAGCAGCGTAGGCACTGCTGAAAAACTGTTTTTT,CASSVGTAEKLFF
TRBV18,TRBJ2-7,few,.,TGTGCCAGCTCACCATCTGGGCCACAAGAGCAGTACTTC,CASSPSGPQEQYF